These T cell receptor beta chains were read from a single sample in a study of T cells expressing NK-cell markers. Using the 5' RACE reads, TCRdb records one entry per CDR3 protein without DNA. This sample's table reports 140,000 or so distinct CDR3 sequences. The sample was blood T cells: a sorted CD56 or NKG2C T cell subset, CD4+ or CD8+ T cells, or bulk PBMC T cells (not recorded which). The receptors come from a man aged 18 to 29 in good health. The CDR3 runs from the conserved cysteine through the conserved F or W.

TRBV20-1,TRBJ2-1,CSARDPSGPSWDEQFF
TRBV6-2/TRBV6-3,TRBJ2-1,CASSPGWAYYNEQFF
TRBV4-2,TRBJ1-2,CASSQEGGDSYYGYTF
TRBV30,TRBJ2-7,CAWTDSPREQYF
TRBV19,TRBJ2-7,CASLATHLGEQYF
TRBV19,TRBJ2-1,CASSPPTGGVYEQFF
TRBV11-3,TRBJ2-3,CASTPMPGTDTQYF
TRBV6-2/TRBV6-3,TRBJ2-3,CASSPVGIRLAGLGGTDTQYF
TRBV14,TRBJ2-1,CASSQEGVNEQFF
TRBV27,TRBJ2-5,CASAGTPETQYF
TRBV5-1,TRBJ2-1,CASSLRPEDNEQFF
TRBV15,TRBJ1-1,CATSRGILSNTEAFF
TRBV5-1,TRBJ1-5,CASSLAGAGNQPQHF
TRBV6-2/TRBV6-3,TRBJ1-1,CASQGTDPSTEAFF
TRBV20-1,TRBJ2-3,CSARDRDRGDTQYF
TRBV6-5,TRBJ1-4,CASSYARWAEKLFF
TRBV7-9,TRBJ2-7,CASRLTGGGPYEQYF
TRBV4-2,TRBJ2-1,CASSQEWGALYNEQFF
TRBV18,TRBJ2-3,CASSPSSTDTQYF
TRBV19,TRBJ2-1,CASSIARNEQFF
TRBV12-3/TRBV12-4,TRBJ1-4,CASSRAATNEKLFF
TRBV12-3/TRBV12-4,TRBJ2-5,CASSRRNFETQYF
TRBV6-4,TRBJ2-2,CASSDGATGELFF
TRBV12-3/TRBV12-4,TRBJ2-2,CASSFGPGNTGELFF
TRBV7-6,TRBJ2-2,CASSRLAGGGTGELFF
TRBV12-3/TRBV12-4,TRBJ1-4,CASSWVQGAVEKLFF
TRBV29-1,TRBJ1-1,CSVGGATGNTEAFF
TRBV20-1,TRBJ2-1,CSARQGLRIYNEQFF
TRBV20-1,TRBJ1-1,CSARGFTGQGTEAFF
TRBV18,TRBJ2-2,CASSPEDRKNTGELFF
TRBV29-1,TRBJ2-3,CSVEDKITDTQYF
TRBV19,TRBJ2-3,CASSIGTGLDTQYF
TRBV27,TRBJ2-1,CASSSLGTGTSGLAYNEQFF
TRBV9,TRBJ2-1,CASSSPQTAGNEQFF
TRBV20-1,TRBJ2-7,CSARTSNTYEQYF
TRBV5-1,TRBJ2-2,CASSWSSRAGELFF
TRBV19,TRBJ1-2,CASINTEVNYGYTF
TRBV19,TRBJ2-5,CASSIVQGSETQYF
TRBV12-3/TRBV12-4,TRBJ2-2,CASTYSGTGGGGELFF
TRBV15,TRBJ2-5,CATVEGRGVQETQYF
TRBV25-1,TRBJ2-3,CASSERQGADTQYF
TRBV19,TRBJ2-1,CASSILGQTEQFF
TRBV5-6,TRBJ2-3,CASSPGTPRRNTQYF
TRBV9,TRBJ2-7,CASSAGGQGGTSGTYEQYF
TRBV11-2,TRBJ2-1,CASSPIPGLAGGSDYQDEQFF
TRBV20-1,TRBJ1-2,CSARDPGQGLHGYTF
TRBV7-9,TRBJ2-1,CASSSVGQGSYNEQFF
TRBV12-3/TRBV12-4,TRBJ2-5,CASSLGTGAETQYF
TRBV4-3,TRBJ2-3,CASSHSGDTQYF
TRBV27,TRBJ1-2,CASHPTGNYGYTF
TRBV10-3,TRBJ2-1,CAISPAAGGHNEQFF
TRBV7-2,TRBJ2-3,CASSSITDTQYF